This entry concerns a single TCR beta chain. Noted time point: baseline pretreatment blood. Noted treatment: 15 Gy SBRT to primary tumor, nephrectomy 4 weeks later. The sample is drawn from a study of radiation and T cells in renal cell carcinoma. Sequencing used immunoSEQ multiplex PCR; TCRdb keeps in-frame clones, though not all of them. The sample records over 45,000 clones, roughly 79% being singletons. Trimming took off 3 bases at V and 6 bases at J, with 8 bases between the two ends. The germline V gene encodes CDR1 SGHTA and CDR2 FQGNSA. This CDR3 spans 13 amino acids. The TCR sequence derives from a man in his sixties with renal cell carcinoma. The gene calls are TRBV7-2 and TRBJ1-4, with no clear D. Specimen: blood, collected from a patient whose treatment included radiotherapy and nephrectomy. In DNA, the CDR3 is TGTGCCAGCAGCTTTTCGGACTATGAAAAACTGTTTTTT. It codes for CASSFSDYEKLFF.